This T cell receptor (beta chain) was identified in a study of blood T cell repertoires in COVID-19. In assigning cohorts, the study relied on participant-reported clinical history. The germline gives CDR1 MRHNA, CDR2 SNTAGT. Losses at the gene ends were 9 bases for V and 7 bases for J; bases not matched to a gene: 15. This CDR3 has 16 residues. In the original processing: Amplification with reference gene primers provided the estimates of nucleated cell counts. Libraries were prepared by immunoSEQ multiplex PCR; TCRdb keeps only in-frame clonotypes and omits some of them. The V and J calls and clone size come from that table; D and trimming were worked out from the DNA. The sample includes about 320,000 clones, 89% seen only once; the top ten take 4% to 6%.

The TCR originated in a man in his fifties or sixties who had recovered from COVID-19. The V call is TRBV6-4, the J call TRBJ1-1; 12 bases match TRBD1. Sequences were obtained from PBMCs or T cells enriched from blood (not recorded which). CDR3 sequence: CASGLGTGGIILEAFF. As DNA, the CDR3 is TGTGCCAGTGGGCTCGGGACAGGGGGCATTATACTTGAAGCTTTCTTT.